The 3 T cell receptor beta chains below come from one sample, sequenced in a study of OX40 agonist ivuxolimab in advanced cancers. Method: immunoSEQ multiplex PCR; TCRdb's copy keeps in-frame clones and lacks some. This table holds about 93,000 clones, approximately 94% found once. The sample was CD4+ or CD8+ T cells sorted from blood, taken in a trial of the OX40 agonist ivuxolimab. Every receptor here comes from an adult with an advanced solid tumor such as melanoma, head and neck, liver or kidney cancer.

This clone was recorded once. The chain couples TRBV7-6 to TRBJ2-7, with TRBD2 as a possible D gene (6 bases). The CDR3 contains 13 residues. Trimming stripped 5 bases from V and 6 bases from J, with 14 bases between. Germline CDR1 and CDR2: SGHVS and FNYEAQ. CDR3 loop: CASSIGGVGEQYF. DNA of the CDR3: TGTGCCAGCAGCATAGGAGGGGTTGGCGAGCAGTACTTC.

The gene calls are TRBV7-2 and TRBJ1-1; tentative D call: TRBD1 (5 bases). Trimming cost V 1 base and J 3 bases, with 9 bases left between them. The CDR3 extends over 14 amino acids. Germline V gives CDR1 SGHTA, CDR2 FQGNSA. The CDR3 DNA sequence: TGTGCCAGCAGCTTAGGCCGGGGGGACACTGAAGCTTTCTTT. Translating gives CASSLGRGDTEAFF.

The chain couples TRBV27 to TRBJ2-5, with 13 bases lining up with TRBD2. The CDR3 spans 16 residues. Germline V gene sequence: CDR1 MNHEY, CDR2 SMNVEV (reference sequence). The J segment lost 1 base and the V segment lost 5 bases, leaving 4 bases of the junction unmatched. CDR3 sequence: CASSHTSGRAQETQYF. CDR3 nucleotide sequence: TGTGCCAGCAGTCATACTAGCGGGAGGGCCCAAGAGACCCAGTACTTC.